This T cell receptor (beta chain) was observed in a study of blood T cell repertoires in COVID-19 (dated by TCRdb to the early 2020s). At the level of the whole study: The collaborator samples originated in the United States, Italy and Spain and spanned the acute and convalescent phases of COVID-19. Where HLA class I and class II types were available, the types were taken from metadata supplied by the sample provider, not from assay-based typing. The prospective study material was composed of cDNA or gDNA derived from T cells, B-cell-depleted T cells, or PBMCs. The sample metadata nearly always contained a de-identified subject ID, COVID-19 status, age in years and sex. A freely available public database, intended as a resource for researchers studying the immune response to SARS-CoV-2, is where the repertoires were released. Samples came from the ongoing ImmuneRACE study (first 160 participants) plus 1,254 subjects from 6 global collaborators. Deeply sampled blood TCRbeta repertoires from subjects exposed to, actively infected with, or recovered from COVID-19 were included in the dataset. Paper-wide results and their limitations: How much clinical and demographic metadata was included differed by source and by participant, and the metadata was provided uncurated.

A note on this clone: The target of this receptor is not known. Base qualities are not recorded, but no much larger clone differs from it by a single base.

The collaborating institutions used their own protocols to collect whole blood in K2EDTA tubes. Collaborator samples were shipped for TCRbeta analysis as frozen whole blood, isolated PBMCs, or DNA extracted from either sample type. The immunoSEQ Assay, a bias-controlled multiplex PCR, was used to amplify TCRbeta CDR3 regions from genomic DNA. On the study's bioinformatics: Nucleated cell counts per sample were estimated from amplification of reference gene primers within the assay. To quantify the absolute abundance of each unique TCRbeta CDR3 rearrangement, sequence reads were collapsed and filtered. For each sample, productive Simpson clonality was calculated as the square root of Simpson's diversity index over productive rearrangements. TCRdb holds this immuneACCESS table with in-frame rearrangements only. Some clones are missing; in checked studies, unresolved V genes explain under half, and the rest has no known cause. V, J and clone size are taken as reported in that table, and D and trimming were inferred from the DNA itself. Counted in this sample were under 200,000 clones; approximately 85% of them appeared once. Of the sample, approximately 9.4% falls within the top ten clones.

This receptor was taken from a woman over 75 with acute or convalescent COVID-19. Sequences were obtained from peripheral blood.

The DNA sequence follows: TGTGCCAGCAGTAGAGACAGGGGCGAAAAACTGTTTTTT. Translated, it reads CASSRDRGEKLFF. The receptor chain draws on TRBV27 and TRBJ1-4; TRBD1 lines up with 8 middle nucleotides. Based on the germline V gene (reference sequence), the CDR1 and CDR2 sequences are MNHEY and SMNVEV. Trimming accounts for 5 bases at V and 8 bases at J, while the number of junction bases matched to no gene is 4. The CDR3 measures 13 amino acids from cysteine to phenylalanine. The retained sequence is limited to the CDR3, 39 bases, with the frame set at the first base.